This TCR beta chain came from a study of T cell repertoires in cytomegalovirus infection. TCRdb called the reads again in MiXCR, with one record for every CDR3 protein. The sample has about 890,000 distinct CDR3 sequences; approximately 33% are singletons. On this clonotype: Its antigen is not identified.

Deletions cut 3 bases from V and 7 bases from J, with 7 bases between. The V gene's germline CDR1 is MGHRA and CDR2 YSYEKL. The CDR3 has 13 amino acids. The chain joins TRBV4-1 to TRBJ1-6, with a tentative D call TRBD1 (5 bases). This TCR was sampled from a human donor in good health (CMV status not recorded). Some clones in this sample may be carry-over from other donors' samples. The sequencing used cultured CD8+ T cells from PBMCs, collected from culture after CMV antigen stimulation. CDR3: CASSQAGNSPLHF. The DNA of the CDR3 is TGCGCCAGCAGCCAGGCAGGGAATTCACCCCTCCACTTT.